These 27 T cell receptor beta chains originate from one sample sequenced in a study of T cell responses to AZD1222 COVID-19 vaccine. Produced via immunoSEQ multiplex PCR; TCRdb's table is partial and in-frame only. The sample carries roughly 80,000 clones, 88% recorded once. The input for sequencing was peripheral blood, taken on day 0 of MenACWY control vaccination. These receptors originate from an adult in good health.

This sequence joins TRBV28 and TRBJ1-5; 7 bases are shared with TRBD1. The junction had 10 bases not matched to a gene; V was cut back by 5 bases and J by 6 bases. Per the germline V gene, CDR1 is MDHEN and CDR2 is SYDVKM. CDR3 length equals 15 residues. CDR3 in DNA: TGTGCCAGCAGTCCACCAGACAGGGAAGCTCAGCCCCAGCATTTT. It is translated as CASSPPDREAQPQHF.

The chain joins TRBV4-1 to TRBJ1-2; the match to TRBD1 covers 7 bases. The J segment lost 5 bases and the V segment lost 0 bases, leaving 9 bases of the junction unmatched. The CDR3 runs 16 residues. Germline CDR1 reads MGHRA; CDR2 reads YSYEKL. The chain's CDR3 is CASSQDTAGTAYGYTF. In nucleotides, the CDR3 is TGCGCCAGCAGCCAAGATACGGCGGGGACAGCGTATGGCTACACCTTC.

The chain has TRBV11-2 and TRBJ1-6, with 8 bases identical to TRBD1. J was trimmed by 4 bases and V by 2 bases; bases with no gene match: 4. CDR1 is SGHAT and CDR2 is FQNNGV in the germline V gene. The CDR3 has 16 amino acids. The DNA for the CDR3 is TGTGCCAGCAGCTTAAAAGACAGGGGATATAATTCACCCCTCCACTTT. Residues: CASSLKDRGYNSPLHF.

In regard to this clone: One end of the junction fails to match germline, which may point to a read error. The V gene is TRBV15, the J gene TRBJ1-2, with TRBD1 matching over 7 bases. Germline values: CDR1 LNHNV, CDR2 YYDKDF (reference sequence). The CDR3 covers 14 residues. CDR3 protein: CATSGDRANYGYTF. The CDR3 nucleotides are TGTGCCACCAGCGGAGACAGGGCTAACTATGGCTACACCTTC.

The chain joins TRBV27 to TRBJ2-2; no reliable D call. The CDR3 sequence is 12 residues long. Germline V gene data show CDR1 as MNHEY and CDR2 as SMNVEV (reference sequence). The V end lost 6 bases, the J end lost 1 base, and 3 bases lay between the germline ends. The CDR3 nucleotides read TGTGCCAGCAGGGGGAACACCGGGGAGCTGTTTTTT. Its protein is CASRGNTGELFF.

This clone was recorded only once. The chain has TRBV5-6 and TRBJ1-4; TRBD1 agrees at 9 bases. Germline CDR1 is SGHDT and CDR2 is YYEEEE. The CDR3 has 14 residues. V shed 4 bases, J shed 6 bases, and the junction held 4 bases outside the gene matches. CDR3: CASSQQGAYEKLFF. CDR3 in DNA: TGTGCCAGCAGCCAACAGGGGGCCTATGAAAAACTGTTTTTT.

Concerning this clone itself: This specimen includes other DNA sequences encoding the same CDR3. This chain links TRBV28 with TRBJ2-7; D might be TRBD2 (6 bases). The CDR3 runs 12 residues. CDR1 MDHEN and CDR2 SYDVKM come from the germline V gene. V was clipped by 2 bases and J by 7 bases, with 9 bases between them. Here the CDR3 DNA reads TGTGCCAGCAGTTTAGGGGGGAGGGAGCAGTACTTC. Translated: CASSLGGREQYF.

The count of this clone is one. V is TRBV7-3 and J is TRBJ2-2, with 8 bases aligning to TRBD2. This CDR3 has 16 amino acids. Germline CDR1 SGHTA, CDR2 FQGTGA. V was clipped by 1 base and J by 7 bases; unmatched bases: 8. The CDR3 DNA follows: TGTGCCAGCAGCTTAAACGGACTAGCTTTAGGCGGGGAGCTGTTTTTT. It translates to CASSLNGLALGGELFF.

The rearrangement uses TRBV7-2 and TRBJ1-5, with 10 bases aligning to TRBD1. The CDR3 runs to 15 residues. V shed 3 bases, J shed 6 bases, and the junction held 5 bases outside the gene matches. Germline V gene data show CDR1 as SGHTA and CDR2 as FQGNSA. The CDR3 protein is CASSFQDRGVQPQHF. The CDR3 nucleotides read TGTGCCAGCAGCTTTCAGGACAGGGGGGTTCAGCCCCAGCATTTT. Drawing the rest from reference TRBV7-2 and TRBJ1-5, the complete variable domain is GAGVSQSPSNKVTEKGKDVELRCDPISGHTALYWYRQSLGQGLEFLIYFQGNSAPDKSGLPSDRFSAERTGGSVSTLTIQRTQQEDSAVYLCASSFQDRGVQPQHFGDGTRLSIL.

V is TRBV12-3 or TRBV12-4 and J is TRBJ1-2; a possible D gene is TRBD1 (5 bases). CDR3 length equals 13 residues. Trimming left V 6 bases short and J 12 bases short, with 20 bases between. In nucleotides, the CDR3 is TGTGCCAGCAGCTCCCATTTGCAACAGGTCAACACCTTC. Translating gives CASSSHLQQVNTF.

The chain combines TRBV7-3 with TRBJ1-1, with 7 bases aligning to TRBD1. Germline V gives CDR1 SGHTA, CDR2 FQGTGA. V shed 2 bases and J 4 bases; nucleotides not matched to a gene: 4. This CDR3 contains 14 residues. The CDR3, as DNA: TGTGCCAGCAGCTTAGAGGGGGCGTTCACTGAAGCTTTCTTT. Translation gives CASSLEGAFTEAFF.

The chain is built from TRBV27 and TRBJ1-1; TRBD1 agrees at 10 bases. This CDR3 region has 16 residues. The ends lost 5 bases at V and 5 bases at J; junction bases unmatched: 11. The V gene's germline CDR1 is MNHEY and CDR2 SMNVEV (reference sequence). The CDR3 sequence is CASSPLGTGAGTEAFF. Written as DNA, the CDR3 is TGTGCCAGCAGTCCCCTCGGGACAGGGGCGGGGACTGAAGCTTTCTTT.

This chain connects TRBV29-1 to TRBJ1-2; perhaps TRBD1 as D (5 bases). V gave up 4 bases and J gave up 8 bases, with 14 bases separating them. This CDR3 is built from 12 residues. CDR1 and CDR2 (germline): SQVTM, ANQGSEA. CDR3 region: CSVGDGLGGYTF. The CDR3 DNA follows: TGCAGCGTTGGGGACGGGCTGGGGGGCTACACCTTC.

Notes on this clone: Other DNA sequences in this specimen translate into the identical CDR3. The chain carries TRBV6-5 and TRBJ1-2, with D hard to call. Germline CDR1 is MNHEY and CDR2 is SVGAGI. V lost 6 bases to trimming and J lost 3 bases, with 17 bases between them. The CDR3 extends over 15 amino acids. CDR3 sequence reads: CASRPLRGRDYGYTF. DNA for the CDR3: TGTGCCAGCAGACCTCTCAGAGGGAGGGACTATGGCTACACCTTC.

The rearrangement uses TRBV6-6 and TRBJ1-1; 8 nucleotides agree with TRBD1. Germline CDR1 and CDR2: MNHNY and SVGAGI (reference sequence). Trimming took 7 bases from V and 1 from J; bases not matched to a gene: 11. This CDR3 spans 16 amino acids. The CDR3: CASNGAGGAGNTEAFF. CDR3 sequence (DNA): TGTGCCAGCAACGGAGCAGGGGGCGCAGGGAACACTGAAGCTTTCTTT.

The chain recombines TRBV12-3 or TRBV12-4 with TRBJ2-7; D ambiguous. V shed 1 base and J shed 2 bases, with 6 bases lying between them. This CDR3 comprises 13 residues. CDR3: CASSLGDPYEQYF. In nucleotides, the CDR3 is TGTGCCAGCAGTTTAGGAGATCCCTACGAGCAGTACTTC.

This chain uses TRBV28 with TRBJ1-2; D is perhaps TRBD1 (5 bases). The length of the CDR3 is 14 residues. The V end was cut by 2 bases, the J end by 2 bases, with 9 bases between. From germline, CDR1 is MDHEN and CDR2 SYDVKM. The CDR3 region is CASSLRGSNYGYTF. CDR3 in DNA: TGTGCCAGCAGTTTAAGGGGTTCCAACTATGGCTACACCTTC.

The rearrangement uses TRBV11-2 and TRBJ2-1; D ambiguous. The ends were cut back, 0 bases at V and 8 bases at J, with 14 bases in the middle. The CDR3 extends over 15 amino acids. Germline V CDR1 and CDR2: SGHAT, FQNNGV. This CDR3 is CASSLDLWGRDEQFF. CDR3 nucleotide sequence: TGTGCCAGCAGCTTAGATCTATGGGGTAGGGATGAGCAGTTCTTC.

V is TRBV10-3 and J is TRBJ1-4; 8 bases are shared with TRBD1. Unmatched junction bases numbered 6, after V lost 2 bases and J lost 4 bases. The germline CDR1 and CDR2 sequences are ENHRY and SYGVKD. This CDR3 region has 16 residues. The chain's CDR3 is CAISEGPGQGNEKLFF. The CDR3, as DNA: TGTGCCATCAGTGAGGGGCCAGGACAGGGTAATGAAAAACTGTTTTTT.

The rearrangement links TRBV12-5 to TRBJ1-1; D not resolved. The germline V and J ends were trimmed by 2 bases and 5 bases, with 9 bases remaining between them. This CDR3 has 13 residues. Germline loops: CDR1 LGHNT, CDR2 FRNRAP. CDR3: CASGLSGVTEAFF. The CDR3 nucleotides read TGTGCTAGTGGTTTGAGCGGGGTAACTGAAGCTTTCTTT. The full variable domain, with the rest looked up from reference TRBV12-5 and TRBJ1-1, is DARVTQTPRHKVTEMGQEVTMRCQPILGHNTVFWYRQTMMQGLELLAYFRNRAPLDDSGMPKDRFSAEMPDATLATLKIQPSEPRDSAVYFCASGLSGVTEAFFGQGTRLTVV.

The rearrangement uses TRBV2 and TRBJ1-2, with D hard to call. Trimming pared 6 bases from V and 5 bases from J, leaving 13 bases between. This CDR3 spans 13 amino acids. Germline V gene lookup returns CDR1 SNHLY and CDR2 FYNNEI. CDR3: CASRESQIYGYTF. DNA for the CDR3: TGTGCCAGCAGGGAGAGCCAAATTTATGGCTACACCTTC.

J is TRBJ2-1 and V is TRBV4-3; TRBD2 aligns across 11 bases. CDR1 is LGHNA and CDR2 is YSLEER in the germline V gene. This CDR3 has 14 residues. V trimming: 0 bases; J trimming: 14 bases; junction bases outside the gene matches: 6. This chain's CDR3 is CASSQDMTSGAKFF. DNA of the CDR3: TGCGCCAGCAGCCAAGATATGACTAGCGGGGCTAAGTTCTTC.

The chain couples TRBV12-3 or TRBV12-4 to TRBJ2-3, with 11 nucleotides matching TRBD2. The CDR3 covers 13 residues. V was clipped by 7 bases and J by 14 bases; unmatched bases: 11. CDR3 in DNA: TGTGCCAGCACCCAGGCTAGCGGGGGGCGGGGGTATTTT. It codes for CASTQASGGRGYF.

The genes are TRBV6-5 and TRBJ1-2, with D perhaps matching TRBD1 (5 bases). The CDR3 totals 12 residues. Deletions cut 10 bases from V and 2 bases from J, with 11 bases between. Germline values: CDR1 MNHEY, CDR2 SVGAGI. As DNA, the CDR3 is TGTGCCACCGTCCGGGGGAACTATGGCTACACCTTC. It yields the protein CATVRGNYGYTF.

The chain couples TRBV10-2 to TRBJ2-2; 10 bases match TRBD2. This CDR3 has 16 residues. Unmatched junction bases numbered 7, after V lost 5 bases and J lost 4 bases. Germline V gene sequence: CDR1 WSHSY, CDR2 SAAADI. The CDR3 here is CASSNLSGGTTGELFF. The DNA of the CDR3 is TGCGCCAGCAGTAACCTTAGCGGGGGGACCACCGGGGAGCTGTTTTTT.

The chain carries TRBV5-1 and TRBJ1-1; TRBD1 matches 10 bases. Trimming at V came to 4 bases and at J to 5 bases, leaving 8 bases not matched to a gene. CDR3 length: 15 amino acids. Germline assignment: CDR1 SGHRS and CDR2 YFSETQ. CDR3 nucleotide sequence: TGCGCCAGCAGCGAAGGACAGGGGGGCATAACTGAAGCTTTCTTT. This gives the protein CASSEGQGGITEAFF.

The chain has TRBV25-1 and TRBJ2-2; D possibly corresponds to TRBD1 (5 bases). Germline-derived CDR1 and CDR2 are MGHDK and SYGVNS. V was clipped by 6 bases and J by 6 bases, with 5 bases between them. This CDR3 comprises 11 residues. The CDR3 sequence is CASRQAGELFF. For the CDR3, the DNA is TGTGCCAGCAGACAGGCCGGGGAGCTGTTTTTT.